This T cell receptor (beta chain) emerged from a study of beta chain features in type 1 diabetes. Regarding the study as a whole: A moderate, significant TCRB CDR3 shortening appeared in type 1 diabetes across four CD4+ subsets. It was among patients, rather than healthy donors, that naive, central memory and Treg TCRB repertoires appeared more similar. These data did not resolve whether HLA type affects TCRB rearrangement.

For this clone: The antigen remains undetermined.

On average, the one heparinised blood draw given by each donor was 90 to 150 mL. Markers CD45RO/CCR7/CD25/CD127/CD95/CD27 served to sort CD4+ naive, central memory, regulatory and stem cell-like memory cells. Germline V gene data show CDR1 as GTSNPN and CDR2 as SVGIG (reference sequence). The CDR3 consists of 13 residues. V dropped 4 bases and J dropped 4 bases, with 11 bases sitting between them. The study reverse transcribed the entire isolated RNA, so it sequenced expressed TCRB transcripts. The repertoire was sequenced with immunoSEQ multiplex PCR; TCRdb's copy has only in-frame clones and lacks some. The data show hundreds of thousands of clones, more than 12% seen once.

The TCR comes from a man aged 18 to 30 with type 1 diabetes. The sequenced material came from naive CD4+ T cells from blood. The rearrangement uses TRBV30 and TRBJ1-5, with D maybe TRBD1 (5 bases). The CDR3 region is CAWKGLGNQPQHF. The CDR3 DNA sequence: TGTGCCTGGAAGGGGTTGGGGAATCAGCCCCAGCATTTT.